This T cell receptor beta chain was profiled in a study of TIL therapy for anti-PD-1-resistant metastatic lung cancer (dated by TCRdb to the early 2020s). For context, the study as a whole: Among the enrolled patients, the median age was around 56 years (range 38-75), and the median tumor PD-L1 proportion score was more than 4.5%. The cohort was predominantly lung adenocarcinoma, with a handful of EGFR-mutant and two ALK-rearranged tumors, and half of patients were current or former smokers. A median non-synonymous tumor mutation burden of under 1.9 mutations per megabase was determined across the cohort by whole-exome sequencing. T cell receptor beta sequencing of tumor and peripheral blood was used to follow clonotypes across the tumor, the expanded TIL product and serial blood samples.

This clone was seen a single time. It has no known antigen specificity. No base quality information exists; no much larger clone differs at one position. General findings and caveats noted by the study authors: The study protocol defined all tumor marker inferences as exploratory. The cohort was highly selected, including more treatment-naive, never-smoker and oncogene-addicted patients than is typical, which limits generalizability. Clonal turnover during TIL culture was high, and many clones enriched in the product were not detected in the baseline tumor, suggesting clonal contraction instead of faithful expansion. Compared with baseline intratumoral T cells, expanded TIL cultures were more clonal and less diverse (median clonality approximately 6% vs 31%, p < 0.0001).

What this sample's time point label stands for: pre-treatment sample, taken before nivolumab and TIL therapy. Baseline tumor samples were excised metastases, mostly pleural nodules or supraclavicular lymph nodes, from the same resection used to grow TIL. Tumors were harvested before any PD-1/PD-L1 blockade; patients then received nivolumab, and those progressing received lymphodepletion, expanded TIL infusion and IL-2. A phase I trial run at two centers enrolled adults with stage 4 NSCLC between 2017 and early 2020. The samples were drawn from an open-label, single-arm phase I trial testing tumor-infiltrating lymphocyte therapy combined with nivolumab in advanced non-small cell lung cancer. Portions of each resected tumor were snap-frozen in liquid nitrogen and were stored at -80 degrees C. Tumor regions of interest were selected on H&E sections using laser-capture macrodissection, ground into roughly 14 mg aliquots, and extracted using Qiagen Allprep kits.

TCR beta CDR3 regions were amplified from genomic DNA by bias-controlled multiplex PCR with the immunoSEQ v3 hsTCRB kit. An Illumina NextSeq 500 was used to sequence the TCR libraries, reaching around 2 million read pairs at survey level or roughly 5-6.5 million at deep level. The authors processed their data as follows. Clonality was reported by immunoSEQ Analyzer software, which also assigned V, D and J genes and filtered out non-productive sequences. Repertoires were compared using productive Simpson clonality and Morisita overlap index of productive TRB rearrangements between infused TIL and blood. The clones in this table, taken by TCRdb from immuneACCESS, are in-frame only. Not every clone is retained; where verified, under half of the shortfall comes from an unresolved V gene, and the cause of the rest is unknown. The D gene and trimming were derived from the DNA, and the V and J assignments and clone size from that table. The sample records roughly 92,000 clones, roughly 65% of which are singletons. Jointly, the top ten make up approximately 11% of the sample.

From V the trimming removes 8 bases and from J it removes 4 bases, while the gene matches leave 4 bases of the junction unaccounted for. CDR1 SGHAT and CDR2 FQDESV were looked up in the germline V gene (reference sequence). Taken from cysteine to phenylalanine, the CDR3 has 14 residues. The kept DNA is CDR3 alone, 42 bases in frame from the first base. The starting material was tumor tissue, obtained at baseline. The sequence came from a person aged 25-79 years with non-small cell lung cancer. The chain was built from TRBV11-1 and TRBJ2-2; TRBD2 agrees with 10 junctional bases. The DNA sequence is TGTGCCAGCGAGCGGGAGGGGGGCACCGGGGAGCTGTTTTTT. Its translation reads: CASEREGGTGELFF.